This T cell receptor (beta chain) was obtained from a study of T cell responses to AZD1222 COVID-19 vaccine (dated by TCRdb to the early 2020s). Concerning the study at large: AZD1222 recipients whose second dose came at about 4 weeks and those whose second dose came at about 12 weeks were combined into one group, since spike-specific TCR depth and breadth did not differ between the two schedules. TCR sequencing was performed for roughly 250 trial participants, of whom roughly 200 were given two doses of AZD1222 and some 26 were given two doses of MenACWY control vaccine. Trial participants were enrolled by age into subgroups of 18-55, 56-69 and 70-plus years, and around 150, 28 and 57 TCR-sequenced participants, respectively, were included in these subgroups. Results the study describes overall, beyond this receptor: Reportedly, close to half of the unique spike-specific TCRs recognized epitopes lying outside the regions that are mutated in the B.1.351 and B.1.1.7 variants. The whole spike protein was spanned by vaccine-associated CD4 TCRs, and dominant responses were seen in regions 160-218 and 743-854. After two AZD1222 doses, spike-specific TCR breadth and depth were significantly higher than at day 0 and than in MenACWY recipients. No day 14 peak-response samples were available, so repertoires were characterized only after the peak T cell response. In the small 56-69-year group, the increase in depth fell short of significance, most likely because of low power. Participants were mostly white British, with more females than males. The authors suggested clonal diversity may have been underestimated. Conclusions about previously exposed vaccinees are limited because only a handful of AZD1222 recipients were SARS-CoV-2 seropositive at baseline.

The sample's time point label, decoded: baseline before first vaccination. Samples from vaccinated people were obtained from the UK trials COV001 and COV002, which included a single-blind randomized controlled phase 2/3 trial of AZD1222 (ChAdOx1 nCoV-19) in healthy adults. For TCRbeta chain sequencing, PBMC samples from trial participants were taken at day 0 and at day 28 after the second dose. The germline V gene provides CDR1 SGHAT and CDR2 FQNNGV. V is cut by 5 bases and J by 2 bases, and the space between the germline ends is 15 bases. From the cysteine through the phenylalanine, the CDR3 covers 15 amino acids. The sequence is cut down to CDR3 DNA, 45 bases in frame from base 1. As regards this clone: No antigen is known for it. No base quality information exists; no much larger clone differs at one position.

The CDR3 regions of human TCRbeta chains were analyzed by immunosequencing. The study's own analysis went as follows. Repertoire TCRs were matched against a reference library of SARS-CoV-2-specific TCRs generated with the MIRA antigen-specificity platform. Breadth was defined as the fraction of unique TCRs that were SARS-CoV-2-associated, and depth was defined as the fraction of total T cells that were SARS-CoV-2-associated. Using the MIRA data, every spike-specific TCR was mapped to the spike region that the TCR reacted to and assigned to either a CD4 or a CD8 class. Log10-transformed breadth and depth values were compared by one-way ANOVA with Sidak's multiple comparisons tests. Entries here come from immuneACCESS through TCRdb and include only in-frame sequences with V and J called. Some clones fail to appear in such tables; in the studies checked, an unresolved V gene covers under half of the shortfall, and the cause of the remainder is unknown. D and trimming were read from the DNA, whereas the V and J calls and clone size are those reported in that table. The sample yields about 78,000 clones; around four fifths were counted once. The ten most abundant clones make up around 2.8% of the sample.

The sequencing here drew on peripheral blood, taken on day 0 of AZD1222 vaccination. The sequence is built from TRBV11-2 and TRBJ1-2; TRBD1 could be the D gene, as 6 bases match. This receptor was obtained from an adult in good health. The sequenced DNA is TGTGCCAGCAGCGGATTGGACAGACCCAACTATGGCTACACCTTC. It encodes CASSGLDRPNYGYTF.